This T cell receptor beta chain was recovered during a study of T cell responses to AZD1222 COVID-19 vaccine. Broader study findings: Clonal diversity was possibly underestimated, and white British individuals and females predominated among donors. Breadth and depth of Spike-specific TCRs rose after two AZD1222 doses.

About this clone itself: What it recognizes is unknown.

Germline V CDR1 and CDR2: SGDLS, YYNGEE. The CDR3 extends over 16 amino acids. Deletions cut 4 bases from V and 1 base from J, with 15 bases between. The method was immunoSEQ multiplex PCR; TCRdb's version includes in-frame clones alone and lacks a portion of them. Among over 85,000 clones listed, approximately 94% were seen once. V and J are TRBV9 and TRBJ1-3; D remains ambiguous. This TCR was sampled from an adult in good health. This sample comprised peripheral blood, obtained on day 0 of AZD1222 vaccination. The CDR3 DNA reads TGTGCCAGCAGCCTACGAGTCGGGCTTTCTGGAAACACCATATATTTT. Its translation is CASSLRVGLSGNTIYF.